These 21 T cell receptor beta chains were sequenced from one sample in a study of early T cells in non-severe SARS-CoV-2 infection. TCRdb used MiXCR to reprocess the 5' RACE reads, holding one entry per CDR3 protein. The data show 70,000 to 85,000 distinct CDR3 sequences, with about 5% seen just once and about 7% held by the top ten. This specimen consisted of whole blood, obtained at baseline. The origin of the receptors is an adult who was a healthcare worker with PCR-confirmed SARS-CoV-2 infection or an uninfected control (not recorded which).

The J gene is TRBJ2-1, the V gene TRBV4-1; 7 bases are shared with TRBD1. Trimming at V came to 0 bases and at J to 4 bases, leaving 6 bases not matched to a gene. Germline CDR1 and CDR2: MGHRA and YSYEKL. The CDR3 extends over 16 amino acids. CDR3 coding DNA: TGCGCCAGCAGCCAAGAGGCGGCAGGGGGATACAATGAGCAGTTCTTC. Amino acid sequence: CASSQEAAGGYNEQFF.

This sequence joins TRBV6-1 and TRBJ1-5, with D hard to call. This CDR3 comprises 12 residues. The V end lost 3 bases, the J end lost 2 bases, and 2 bases lay between the germline ends. Germline CDR1 MNHNS, CDR2 SASEGT. In DNA, the CDR3 is TGTGCCAGCAGTGAGGGCAATCAGCCCCAGCATTTT. Amino acid sequence: CASSEGNQPQHF.

The sample holds a few counts of this clonotype. The chain uses TRBV28 and TRBJ2-3; 7 nucleotides align to TRBD1. The J segment lost 6 bases and the V segment lost 2 bases, leaving 11 bases of the junction unmatched. The CDR3 is 16 residues long. Germline loops: CDR1 MDHEN, CDR2 SYDVKM. CDR3 sequence (DNA): TGTGCCAGCAGTTTAGTCGTAACAGGGGATCCTGATACGCAGTATTTT. It yields the protein CASSLVVTGDPDTQYF.

This clonotype was seen many times. The J gene is TRBJ2-3, the V gene TRBV20-1; the D gene could be TRBD1 or TRBD2 (5 bases each). The CDR3 totals 13 residues. V lost 6 bases and J 2 bases, leaving 12 bases between the germline ends. Germline CDR1 reads DFQATT; CDR2 reads SNEGSKA (reference sequence). CDR3 protein: CSARGVITDTQYF. CDR3 nucleotide sequence: TGCAGTGCCCGAGGGGTGATCACAGATACGCAGTATTTT.

This clonotype was recorded at least ten times. This CDR3 is CASSEGLAGEGGIEQFF. The DNA for the CDR3 is TGTGCCAGCAGTGAAGGACTAGCGGGAGAGGGGGGTATTGAGCAGTTCTTC. The chain combines TRBV28 with TRBJ2-1; TRBD2 aligns across 13 bases. The CDR3 consists of 17 residues. Trimming at V came to 5 bases and at J to 9 bases, leaving 13 bases not matched to a gene. Germline V gene data show CDR1 as MDHEN and CDR2 as SYDVKM.

This rearrangement joins TRBV27 to TRBJ1-3; 7 nucleotides line up with TRBD1. J lost 6 bases, V lost 8 bases, and 13 bases had no gene match. Germline CDR1 and CDR2: MNHEY and SMNVEV (reference sequence). This CDR3 contains 15 residues. CDR3 in amino acids: CASPRTGTAENTIYF. The CDR3 bases are TGTGCCAGCCCCCGTACAGGGACAGCTGAAAACACCATATATTTT.

At least ten counts were recorded for this clonotype. CDR3 amino acids: CASSTGTDGYTF. The DNA of the CDR3 is TGTGCCAGCAGTACGGGGACAGATGGCTACACCTTC. The V gene is TRBV6-5, the J gene TRBJ1-2; 7 bases agree with TRBD1. V gave up 5 bases and J gave up 6 bases; unmatched junction bases: 3. This CDR3 contains 12 residues. Germline CDR1 and CDR2: MNHEY and SVGAGI.

The chain has TRBV12-3 or TRBV12-4 and TRBJ2-2, with D possibly matching TRBD1 (6 bases). V was shortened by 6 bases and J by 7 bases, with 21 bases between the two germline ends. This CDR3 has 16 residues. The DNA of the CDR3 is TGTGCCAGCAGCCCCCCACAAGAACAGGGCGGCGGGGAGCTGTTTTTT. Encoded protein: CASSPPQEQGGGELFF.

The genes are TRBV3-1 and TRBJ2-1, with D perhaps matching TRBD2 (6 bases). Trimming took 4 bases from V and 8 from J, leaving 18 bases between them. Germline loops: CDR1 LGHDT, CDR2 YNNKEL (reference sequence). This CDR3 has 15 amino acids. This CDR3 is CASSPWRAFGDEQFF. Here the CDR3 DNA reads TGTGCCAGCAGCCCGTGGAGGGCCTTCGGCGATGAGCAGTTCTTC.

This clonotype has a handful of counts. The rearrangement uses TRBV30 and TRBJ1-1, with D uncertain. Germline lookup yields CDR1 GTSNPN and CDR2 SVGIG (reference sequence). The CDR3 runs to 13 residues. Trimming cost V 0 bases and J 3 bases, with 8 bases left between them. CDR3 bases: TGTGCCTGGAGTGTCAGCACCGACACTGAAGCTTTCTTT. Translating it yields CAWSVSTDTEAFF.

The rearrangement joins TRBV7-6 to TRBJ2-7; TRBD2 matches 8 bases. Per germline, CDR1 SGHVS and CDR2 FNYEAQ. The CDR3 is 15 residues long. After removal of 5 bases from V and 2 bases from J, the junction contained 8 bases not matched to a gene. CDR3 nucleotide sequence: TGTGCCAGCAGCCCGGGACTAGTAGGTCCCTACGAGCAGTACTTC. Protein product: CASSPGLVGPYEQYF.

This chain links TRBV2 with TRBJ2-7; TRBD2 matches at 8 bases. CDR1 is SNHLY, CDR2 FYNNEI, per germline. J gave up 2 bases and V 7 bases, and 10 bases lay outside the gene matches. This CDR3 has 15 amino acids. The chain's CDR3 is CASKRETAATYEQYF. CDR3 bases: TGTGCCAGCAAGCGGGAGACAGCGGCTACCTACGAGCAGTACTTC.

This rearrangement joins TRBV5-6 to TRBJ1-5, with TRBD1 as a possible D gene (5 bases). CDR3 length equals 15 residues. CDR1 is SGHDT and CDR2 is YYEEEE in the germline V gene. Trimming left V 3 bases short and J 0 bases short, with 10 bases between. The CDR3 DNA reads as TGTGCCAGCAGCTCCCTGACAGCTAGCAATCAGCCCCAGCATTTT. It yields the protein CASSSLTASNQPQHF.

In its sample, this clonotype was seen many times. The rearrangement joins TRBV30 to TRBJ1-1; D unresolved. The germline gives CDR1 GTSNPN, CDR2 SVGIG (reference sequence). This CDR3 is 13 amino acids long. V shed 3 bases and J shed 0 bases, with 8 bases lying between them. CDR3 bases: TGTGCCTGGAGGGGCCTTTTGAACACTGAAGCTTTCTTT. Its translation is CAWRGLLNTEAFF.

This clonotype showed up just a few times. The V call is TRBV7-9, the J call TRBJ1-1, with 9 bases matching TRBD1. The junction had 5 bases not matched to a gene; V was cut back by 5 bases and J by 7 bases. Germline CDR1 SEHNR, CDR2 FQNEAQ (reference sequence). The CDR3 length is 13 residues. This CDR3 reads CASSLGQGNEAFF. The DNA for the CDR3 is TGTGCCAGCAGCCTGGGACAGGGTAATGAAGCTTTCTTT.

In this sample, this clonotype turned up a few times. This sequence joins TRBV9 and TRBJ2-1; D unresolved. V was cut by 4 bases and J by 8 bases, with 7 bases left in between. Germline V gene sequence: CDR1 SGDLS, CDR2 YYNGEE. This CDR3 is built from 11 residues. The CDR3 sequence is CASSPIYEQFF. CDR3 nucleotide sequence: TGTGCCAGCAGCCCGATCTATGAGCAGTTCTTC.

This clonotype was recorded at least ten times. J is TRBJ2-5 and V is TRBV7-9, with D unclear. The germline V gene has CDR1 SEHNR and CDR2 FQNEAQ (reference sequence). This CDR3 contains 15 residues. V shed 2 bases and J shed 4 bases, with 14 bases lying between them. This chain's CDR3 is CASSLPGPASETQYF. The DNA of the CDR3 is TGTGCCAGCAGCTTACCGGGCCCAGCATCAGAGACCCAGTACTTC. Full variable domain (outside the CDR3, taken from reference TRBV7-9 and TRBJ2-5): DTGVSQNPRHKITKRGQNVTFRCDPISEHNRLYWYRQTLGQGPEFLTYFQNEAQLEKSRLLSDRFSAERPKGSFSTLEIQRTEQGDSAMYLCASSLPGPASETQYFGPGTRLLVL.

This clonotype was observed at least ten times. J is TRBJ2-1 and V is TRBV5-6; 9 bases are shared with TRBD2. V trimming: 4 bases; J trimming: 0 bases; junction bases outside the gene matches: 11. Germline V lookup: CDR1 SGHDT, CDR2 YYEEEE. The CDR3 sequence is 18 residues long. The CDR3 sequence is CASSAGGGRVSSYNEQFF. The CDR3 DNA is TGTGCCAGCAGCGCCGGGGGCGGGAGGGTGAGCTCCTACAATGAGCAGTTCTTC.

This clonotype was found a few times. The chain combines TRBV27 with TRBJ2-7, with a tentative D call TRBD1 (6 bases). This CDR3 region has 13 residues. From germline, CDR1 is MNHEY and CDR2 SMNVEV (reference sequence). V was pared by 4 bases and J by 6 bases, with 13 bases between. DNA for the CDR3: TGTGCCAGCAGTTACCGTAGGGGGTCCGAGCAGTACTTC. Its translation: CASSYRRGSEQYF.

V and J are TRBV7-3 and TRBJ2-2; D is possibly TRBD2 (5 bases). The CDR3 has 16 amino acids. In germline, CDR1 is SGHTA, CDR2 FQGTGA. Trimming took off 5 bases at V and 4 bases at J, with 17 bases between the two ends. In nucleotides, the CDR3 is TGTGCCAGCAGCGAATCCCCCGTCCGGGGCACCGGGGAGCTGTTTTTT. This translates into CASSESPVRGTGELFF.

The V call is TRBV19, the J call TRBJ2-1; 9 bases fit TRBD2. With V trimmed by 4 bases and J by 12 bases, 10 bases remained unmatched. CDR3 length equals 14 residues. CDR1 and CDR2 (germline): LNHDA, SQIVND (reference sequence). CDR3 sequence reads: CASSTFSGGFGQFF. As DNA, the CDR3 is TGTGCCAGTAGTACTTTCAGCGGGGGGTTTGGGCAGTTCTTC.